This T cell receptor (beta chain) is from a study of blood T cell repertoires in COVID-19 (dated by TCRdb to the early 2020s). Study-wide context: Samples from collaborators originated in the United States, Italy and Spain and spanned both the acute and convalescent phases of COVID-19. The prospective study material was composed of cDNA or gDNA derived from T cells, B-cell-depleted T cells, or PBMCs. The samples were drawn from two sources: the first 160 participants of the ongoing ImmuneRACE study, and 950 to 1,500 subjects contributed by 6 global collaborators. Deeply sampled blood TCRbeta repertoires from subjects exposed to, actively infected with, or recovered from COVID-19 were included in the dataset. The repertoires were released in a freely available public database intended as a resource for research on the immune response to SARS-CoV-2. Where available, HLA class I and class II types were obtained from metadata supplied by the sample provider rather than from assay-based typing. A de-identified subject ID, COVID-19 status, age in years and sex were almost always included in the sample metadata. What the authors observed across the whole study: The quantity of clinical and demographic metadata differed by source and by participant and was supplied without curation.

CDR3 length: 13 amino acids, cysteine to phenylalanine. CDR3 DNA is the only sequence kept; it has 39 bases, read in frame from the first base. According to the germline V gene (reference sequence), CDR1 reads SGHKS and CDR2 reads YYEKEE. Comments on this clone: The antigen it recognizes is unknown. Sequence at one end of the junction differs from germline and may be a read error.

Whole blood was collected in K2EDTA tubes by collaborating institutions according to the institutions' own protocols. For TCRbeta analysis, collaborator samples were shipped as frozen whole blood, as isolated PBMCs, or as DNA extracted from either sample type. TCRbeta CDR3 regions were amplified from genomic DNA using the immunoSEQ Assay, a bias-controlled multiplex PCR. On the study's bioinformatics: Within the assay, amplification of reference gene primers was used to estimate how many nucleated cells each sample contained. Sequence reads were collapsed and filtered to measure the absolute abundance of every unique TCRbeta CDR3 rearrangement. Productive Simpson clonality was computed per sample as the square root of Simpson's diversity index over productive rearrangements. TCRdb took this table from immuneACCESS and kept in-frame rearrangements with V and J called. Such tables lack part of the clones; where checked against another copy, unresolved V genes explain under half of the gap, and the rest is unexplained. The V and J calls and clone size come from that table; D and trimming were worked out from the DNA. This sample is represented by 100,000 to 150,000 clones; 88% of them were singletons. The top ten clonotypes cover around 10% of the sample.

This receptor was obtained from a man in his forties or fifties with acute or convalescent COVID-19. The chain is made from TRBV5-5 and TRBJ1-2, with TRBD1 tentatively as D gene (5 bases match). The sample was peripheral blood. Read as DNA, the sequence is TGTGCCAGCAGCTTGGTCTCTCGGGACGGAGGGCTCTTC. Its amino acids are CASSLVSRDGGLF.